The clone carrying this T cell receptor (beta chain) was detected ten times or more. The antigen is not known. This entry comes from a study of human T cells and chemical hapten exposure. The wider study: TCR yields per sample varied mostly from small pooled library volume differences.

General study findings and limits: Following DPC sensitization, TCRs present above 1 in 1000 frequency showed no change.

The ends were cut back, 3 bases at V and 7 bases at J, with 22 bases in the middle. The CDR3 length is 16 residues. Germline V lookup: CDR1 MNHEY, CDR2 SMNVEV (reference sequence). Regarding time point: healthy volunteer bleed at 6 weeks. Unseparated into fractions, whole blood served as the source from which total RNA was extracted. Unique molecular identifiers were affixed to discrete cDNA molecules within the library. TCRdb recomputed calls from the RACE reads with MiXCR, one row per CDR3 protein. The sample records roughly 75,000 distinct CDR3 sequences, around 9.4% being singletons. The chain links TRBV27 to TRBJ2-7, with no clear D. Sequencing used whole blood. This TCR came from a female donor in good health. Some clones in this sample may be carry-over from other donors' samples. The CDR3 region has the DNA TGTGCCAGCAGTTTTCACCCGGCCTCACAGTCCAGAGAGCAGTACTTC. Translation gives CASSFHPASQSREQYF.